A selection of T cell receptor beta chains follows, all from one sample in a study of T-cell memory formation after mild COVID-19. TCRdb reprocessed the 5' RACE reads with MiXCR, giving one entry per CDR3 protein. The sample yields about half a million distinct CDR3 sequences, about 20% seen once. The sequenced material came from PBMCs or a T cell subset sorted from them (not recorded which). The receptors were sampled from an adult woman who had mild COVID-19 (a few samples of this study predate the infection). Cell type and time point are not known. The CDR3 runs from the conserved cysteine through the conserved F or W. The D gene is left open where the match is weak. Size values are once, few and many counts, or a class for expanded clones, and some rows have none.

cdr3_aa cdr3_nt cdr3_length clone_size j_call v_call d_call
CSVSAGNYNEQFF TGCAGTGTTTCAGCGGGAAACTACAATGAGCAGTTCTTC 13 few TRBJ2-1 TRBV20-1 TRBD2
CAWSRMVQVAFF TGTGCCTGGAGCCGCATGGTGCAGGTAGCTTTCTTT 12 - TRBJ1-1 TRBV30 -
CATSDLLSYEQYF TGTGCCACCAGTGATTTGCTCAGCTACGAGCAGTACTTC 13 few TRBJ2-7 TRBV24-1 -
CASSKVSGLYGELFF TGTGCCAGCAGCAAAGTTAGCGGGTTGTACGGGGAGCTGTTTTTT 15 once TRBJ2-2 TRBV21-1 -
CASSLGTLTGYGYTF TGTGCCAGCAGTTTAGGGACCCTCACGGGCTATGGCTACACCTTC 15 - TRBJ1-2 TRBV12-3/TRBV12-4 -
CASSLGTGWGQPQHF TGTGCCAGCAGCTTAGGGACAGGGTGGGGCCAGCCCCAGCATTTT 15 - TRBJ1-5 TRBV7-9 TRBD1
CASSPDRAATGELFF TGTGCCAGCAGCCCCGACAGGGCGGCGACCGGGGAGCTGTTTTTT 15 - TRBJ2-2 TRBV7-8 TRBD1
CASGPGDGNEKLFF TGTGCCAGCGGACCGGGGGACGGAAATGAAAAACTGTTTTTT 14 - TRBJ1-4 TRBV6-5 -
CASSQDLGTGWYGYTF TGCGCCAGCAGCCAAGATTTGGGGACAGGGTGGTATGGCTACACCTTC 16 - TRBJ1-2 TRBV4-1 TRBD1
CASSRLTGFAVNTEAFF TGTGCCAGTAGTCGACTCACAGGGTTCGCGGTCAACACTGAAGCTTTCTTT 17 many TRBJ1-1 TRBV19 -
CASSTNVASSGHNEQFF TGTGCCAGCAGCACTAATGTAGCGTCCTCAGGGCACAATGAGCAGTTCTTC 17 - TRBJ2-1 TRBV7-2 -
CASSVRADPGNTIYF TGTGCCAGCAGCGTAAGGGCAGATCCAGGAAACACCATATATTTT 15 few TRBJ1-3 TRBV9 -
CASSLAKGTPPTEAFF TGTGCCAGCAGCTTAGCTAAAGGGACACCGCCTACTGAAGCTTTCTTT 16 - TRBJ1-1 TRBV7-9 -
CASSPAGTNYEQYF TGTGCCAGCTCACCGGCAGGGACTAACTACGAGCAGTACTTC 14 few TRBJ2-7 TRBV18 TRBD2
CASSYPTIGGRAKKTQYF TGTGCCAGCAGTTACCCTACAATAGGCGGGAGGGCCAAGAAGACCCAGTACTTC 18 few TRBJ2-5 TRBV6-2/TRBV6-3 TRBD2
CASSQGPSRGDTEAFF TGCGCCAGCAGCCAAGGCCCCAGCAGGGGAGACACTGAAGCTTTCTTT 16 - TRBJ1-1 TRBV4-1 -
CASSPGTGFSYEQYF TGCGCCAGCAGCCCCGGGACAGGTTTCTCCTACGAGCAGTACTTC 15 few TRBJ2-7 TRBV5-1 TRBD1
CASSAGELFF TGTGCCAGCAGTGCCGGGGAGCTGTTTTTT 10 many TRBJ2-2 TRBV12-3/TRBV12-4 -
CASSRAQGVGNEQFF TGTGCCAGCAGCCGCGCACAGGGAGTGGGGAATGAGCAGTTCTTC 15 - TRBJ2-1 TRBV4-2 -
CASSERDRGAKNIQYF TGTGCCAGCAGTGAAAGGGACAGGGGAGCCAAAAACATTCAGTACTTC 16 - TRBJ2-4 TRBV2 TRBD1
CASSSSIGQSYEQYF TGTGCCAGCAGCTCCTCGATCGGGCAGAGCTACGAGCAGTACTTC 15 few TRBJ2-7 TRBV7-8 -
CASAISNQETQYF TGTGCCAGCGCAATTAGCAACCAAGAGACCCAGTACTTC 13 - TRBJ2-5 TRBV12-3/TRBV12-4 -
CSARGPLGESSYNEQFF TGCAGTGCTAGAGGCCCCCTGGGGGAAAGCTCCTACAATGAGCAGTTCTTC 17 many TRBJ2-1 TRBV20-1 -
CASSLARPSYEQYF TGTGCCAGCAGCTTGGCTCGCCCCTCCTACGAGCAGTACTTC 14 - TRBJ2-7 TRBV5-5 -
CSAHETGGWLGSYNEQFF TGCAGTGCTCACGAGACAGGGGGCTGGTTGGGTTCCTACAATGAGCAGTTCTTC 18 - TRBJ2-1 TRBV20-1 TRBD1
CAIKGDGHSYEQYF TGTGCCATCAAAGGGGACGGCCACTCCTACGAGCAGTACTTC 14 - TRBJ2-7 TRBV10-3 -
CATSDLSSGGYTF TGTGCCACCAGTGATTTATCCTCGGGGGGCTACACCTTC 13 few TRBJ1-2 TRBV24-1 -
CASRWVSNQPQHF TGTGCAAGTCGCTGGGTGAGCAATCAGCCCCAGCATTTT 13 once TRBJ1-5 TRBV12-2 -
CASSYSLVGQGGTGELFF TGTGCCAGCAGTTACTCGCTCGTGGGACAGGGTGGTACCGGGGAGCTGTTTTTT 18 - TRBJ2-2 TRBV6-5 TRBD1
CSAFRTSGALGGEQYF TGCAGTGCTTTTCGGACTAGCGGAGCCCTTGGGGGCGAGCAGTACTTC 16 - TRBJ2-7 TRBV20-1 TRBD2
CASRGSGLHQETQYF TGCGCCAGCAGGGGGTCCGGGCTACACCAAGAGACCCAGTACTTC 15 few TRBJ2-5 TRBV5-1 -
CASSQDNEGTSGQETQYF TGCGCCAGCAGCCAAGATAATGAGGGGACTAGCGGACAAGAGACCCAGTACTTC 18 - TRBJ2-5 TRBV4-1 TRBD2
CASSQPSGGPPGELFF TGTGCCAGCAGCCAGCCTAGCGGGGGGCCACCTGGGGAGCTGTTTTTT 16 few TRBJ2-2 TRBV7-9 TRBD2
CASSLYREDEKLFF TGTGCCAGCAGTTTATACAGGGAGGATGAAAAACTGTTTTTT 14 - TRBJ1-4 TRBV12-3/TRBV12-4 -
CASSEGQGAIYEQYF TGTGCCAGCAGCGAGGGACAGGGGGCGATCTACGAGCAGTACTTC 15 few TRBJ2-7 TRBV7-2 TRBD1
CSALNLGGADTQYF TGCAGTGCTCTCAATCTGGGGGGAGCAGATACGCAGTATTTT 14 - TRBJ2-3 TRBV20-1 -
CASLGGGNYGYTF TGTGCCTCCTTAGGAGGGGGCAACTATGGCTACACCTTC 13 few TRBJ1-2 TRBV7-2 TRBD1
CASSQEGGGNQPQHF TGCGCCAGCAGCCAAGAGGGGGGGGGGAATCAGCCCCAGCATTTT 15 few TRBJ1-5 TRBV4-1 -
CASRPGTASNEQFF TGTGCCAGCAGGCCCGGGACCGCGAGCAATGAGCAGTTCTTC 14 few TRBJ2-1 TRBV2 -
CASKTFSYNEQFF TGTGCCAGCAAGACTTTCTCCTACAATGAGCAGTTCTTC 13 many TRBJ2-1 TRBV12-3/TRBV12-4 -
CASKRGGMNTGELFF TGTGCCAGTAAACGCGGGGGGATGAACACCGGGGAGCTGTTTTTT 15 few TRBJ2-2 TRBV19 TRBD2
CSARVRQGASDTQYF TGCAGTGCTAGAGTTAGACAGGGGGCATCAGATACGCAGTATTTT 15 - TRBJ2-3 TRBV20-1 TRBD1
CASEPTFWRESRYEQYF TGTGCCAGCGAGCCCACTTTCTGGCGGGAGTCTCGGTACGAGCAGTACTTC 17 - TRBJ2-7 TRBV7-2 TRBD2
CASSYAPRKRGIQETQYF TGTGCCAGCAGTTACGCCCCGAGGAAGCGGGGGATCCAAGAGACCCAGTACTTC 18 - TRBJ2-5 TRBV6-5 TRBD2
CASSADREDEQFF TGTGCCAGCAGCGCGGACAGGGAAGATGAGCAGTTCTTC 13 - TRBJ2-1 TRBV5-6 TRBD1
CASSEFGLAGLIPYNEQFF TGTGCCAGCAGTGAATTTGGACTAGCGGGATTAATTCCCTACAATGAGCAGTTCTTC 19 - TRBJ2-1 TRBV2 TRBD2
CASSVSQEYNEQFF TGCGCCAGCAGTGTGTCTCAAGAATACAATGAGCAGTTCTTC 14 many TRBJ2-1 TRBV10-2 -
CASSTSGGASYNEQFF TGCGCCAGCAGCACTAGCGGGGGGGCTTCCTACAATGAGCAGTTCTTC 16 few TRBJ2-1 TRBV5-1 TRBD2
CASSPGDRGTSGDLGNEQFF TGCGCCAGCAGCCCCGGGGACAGGGGGACTAGCGGGGACCTCGGGAATGAGCAGTTCTTC 20 - TRBJ2-1 TRBV5-1 TRBD2
CASSRSHRGNTIYF TGTGCCAGCAGCCGGTCTCATCGCGGAAACACCATATATTTT 14 - TRBJ1-3 TRBV14 -
CASSATSGAHNEQFF TGTGCCAGCAGCGCGACTAGCGGGGCCCACAATGAGCAGTTCTTC 15 few TRBJ2-1 TRBV3-1 TRBD2
CSVRTSGSYEQFF TGCAGCGTTCGGACTAGCGGGAGCTATGAGCAGTTCTTC 13 few TRBJ2-1 TRBV29-1 TRBD2
CASSLTRRGSSYNEQFF TGTGCCAGCAGCTTGACTCGGCGGGGTAGTTCCTACAATGAGCAGTTCTTC 17 few TRBJ2-1 TRBV7-9 -
CASTIGPFANEQYF TGTGCCAGTACCATCGGGCCATTTGCCAACGAGCAGTACTTC 14 few TRBJ2-7 TRBV19 -
CASSQEVIGLAGIYEQYF TGTGCCAGCAGCCAAGAAGTTATTGGACTAGCGGGGATCTACGAGCAGTACTTC 18 - TRBJ2-7 TRBV3-1 TRBD2
CAITGQTPYEQYF TGTGCCATCACGGGACAGACCCCCTACGAGCAGTACTTC 13 few TRBJ2-7 TRBV10-3 TRBD1
CASRQGSGLEAFF TGTGCCAGTCGACAGGGGTCGGGCCTTGAAGCTTTCTTT 13 - TRBJ1-1 TRBV7-8 TRBD1
CAWSVAAGSGANVLTF TGTGCCTGGAGTGTAGCCGCAGGGTCTGGGGCCAACGTCCTGACTTTC 16 - TRBJ2-6 TRBV30 -
CSVADRGDNEQFF TGCAGCGTTGCCGACAGGGGAGACAATGAGCAGTTCTTC 13 - TRBJ2-1 TRBV29-1 TRBD1
CASSLFLGDGKLFF TGCGCCAGCAGCCTTTTCCTTGGTGACGGAAAACTGTTTTTT 14 - TRBJ1-4 TRBV4-3 -